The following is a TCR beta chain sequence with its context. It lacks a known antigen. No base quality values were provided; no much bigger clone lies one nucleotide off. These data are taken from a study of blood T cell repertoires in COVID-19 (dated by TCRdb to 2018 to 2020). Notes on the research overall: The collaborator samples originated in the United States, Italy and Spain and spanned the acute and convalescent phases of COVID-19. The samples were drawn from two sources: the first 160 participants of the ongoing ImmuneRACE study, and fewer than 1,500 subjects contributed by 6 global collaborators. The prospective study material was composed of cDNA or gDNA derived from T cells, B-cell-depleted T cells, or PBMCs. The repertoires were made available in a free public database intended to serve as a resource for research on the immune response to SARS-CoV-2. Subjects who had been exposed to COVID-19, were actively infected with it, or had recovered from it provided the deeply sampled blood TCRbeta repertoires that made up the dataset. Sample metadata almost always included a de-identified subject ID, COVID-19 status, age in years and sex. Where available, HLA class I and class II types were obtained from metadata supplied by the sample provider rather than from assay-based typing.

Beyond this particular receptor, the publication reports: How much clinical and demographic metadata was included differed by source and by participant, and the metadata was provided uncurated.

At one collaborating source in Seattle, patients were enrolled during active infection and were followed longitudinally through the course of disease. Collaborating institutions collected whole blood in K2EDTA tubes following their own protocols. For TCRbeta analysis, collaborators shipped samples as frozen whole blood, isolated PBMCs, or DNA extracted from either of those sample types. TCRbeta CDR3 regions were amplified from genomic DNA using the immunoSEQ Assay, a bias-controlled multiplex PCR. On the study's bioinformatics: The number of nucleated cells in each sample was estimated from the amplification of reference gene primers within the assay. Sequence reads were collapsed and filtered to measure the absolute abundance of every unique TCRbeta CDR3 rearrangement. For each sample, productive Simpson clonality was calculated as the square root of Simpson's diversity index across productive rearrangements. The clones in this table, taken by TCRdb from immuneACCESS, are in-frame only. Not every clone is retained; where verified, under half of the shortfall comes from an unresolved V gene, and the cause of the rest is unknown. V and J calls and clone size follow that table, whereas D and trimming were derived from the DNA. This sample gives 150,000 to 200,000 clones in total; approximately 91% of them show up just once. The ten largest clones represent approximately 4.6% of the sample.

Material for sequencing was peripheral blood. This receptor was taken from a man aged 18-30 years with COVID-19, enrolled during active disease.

The nucleotide sequence reads TGTGCCAGCAGCCGCCCCCACATACTAGCGGGCCCTTCCTACGAGCAGTACTTC. Its protein is CASSRPHILAGPSYEQYF. Here the chain combines TRBV3-1 (or the pseudogene TRBV3-2) and TRBJ2-7; 9 bases in the junction line up with TRBD2. There are 18 amino acids in the CDR3, from cysteine to phenylalanine inclusive. The entry retains the CDR3 DNA only, 54 bases that are in frame from base 1. Germline trimming: 4 bases from V, 1 base from J; junction bases outside gene matches: 14. The germline V gene (reference sequence) yields LGHDT for CDR1 and YNNKEL for CDR2.